One and the same sample provided the 16 T cell receptor beta chains below, sequenced in a study of cytotoxic CD8 clonotypes in ibrutinib-treated CLL. Repertoires were generated with immunoSEQ multiplex PCR, while TCRdb's copy carries only in-frame clones and drops some. The sample records about 130,000 clones, 79% being singletons. Source: PBMCs, taken after 12 months of ibrutinib treatment. These receptors all come from a human donor with chronic lymphocytic leukemia.

The chain is built from TRBV10-3 and TRBJ2-3, with D tentatively TRBD1 or TRBD2 (6 bases each). Deletions cut 0 bases from V and 3 bases from J, with 10 bases between. Germline loops: CDR1 ENHRY, CDR2 SYGVKD. This CDR3 contains 15 residues. DNA for the CDR3: TGTGCCATCAGTGAGTCTCGGAGGGGGACAGATACGCAGTATTTT. It is translated as CAISESRRGTDTQYF.

The rearrangement joins TRBV19 to TRBJ1-1; the match to TRBD1 covers 7 bases. Germline CDR1 LNHDA, CDR2 SQIVND (reference sequence). The trim removed 7 bases at V and 8 bases at J, leaving 10 bases unmatched. The CDR3 sequence is 13 residues long. The CDR3 nucleotides read TGTGCCAGTACCCGTTCGACAGGGTACGAAGCTTTCTTT. As protein: CASTRSTGYEAFF. Using reference TRBV19 and TRBJ1-1 for the parts outside the CDR3, the full variable domain is DGGITQSPKYLFRKEGQNVTLSCEQNLNHDAMYWYRQDPGQGLRLIYYSQIVNDFQKGDIAEGYSVSREKKESFPLTVTSAQKNPTAFYLCASTRSTGYEAFFGQGTRLTVV.

This rearrangement joins TRBV19 to TRBJ1-5, with TRBD1 matching over 8 bases. The V and J ends lost 2 bases and 2 bases, in that order; junction bases with no gene match: 2. The CDR3 covers 15 residues. CDR1 and CDR2 (germline): LNHDA, SQIVND (reference sequence). The CDR3: CASSIRGQGNQPQHF. The CDR3 DNA reads as TGTGCCAGTAGTATAAGGGGACAGGGCAATCAGCCCCAGCATTTT.

The table lists this clone with a few counts. Written as DNA, the CDR3 is TGTGCCAGCAGTTATATCCAACGGGGGAACACTGAAGCTTTCTTT. Its protein is CASSYIQRGNTEAFF. The chain recombines TRBV6-5 with TRBJ1-1; D not resolved. Germline V gives CDR1 MNHEY, CDR2 SVGAGI. Trimming took off 3 bases at V and 1 base at J, with 12 bases between the two ends. CDR3 size: 15 residues.

The table lists this clone with a few counts. The rearrangement joins TRBV18 to TRBJ1-2, with D possibly matching TRBD1 (5 bases). Germline CDR1 is KGHSH and CDR2 is LQKENI. V was trimmed by 0 bases and J by 0 bases, leaving 8 bases between them. This CDR3 spans 15 amino acids. CDR3 sequence (DNA): TGTGCCAGCTCACCACCGAAGACAGCTAACTATGGCTACACCTTC. It codes for CASSPPKTANYGYTF.

The chain is built from TRBV4-3 and TRBJ1-3; D gene ambiguous. The V end was cut by 0 bases, the J end by 3 bases, with 3 bases between. The CDR3 sequence is 13 residues long. Germline V gives CDR1 LGHNA, CDR2 YSLEER. In DNA form, the CDR3 reads TGCGCCAGCAGCCAAGATGGTGGAAACACCATATATTTT. Translation gives CASSQDGGNTIYF.

This clone was seen a handful of times. The chain is built from TRBV6-5 and TRBJ1-4; 9 bases align to TRBD1. Trimming cost V 9 bases and J 8 bases; bases outside gene matches: 10. Germline CDR1 is MNHEY and CDR2 is SVGAGI. The CDR3 extends over 14 amino acids. The CDR3 DNA reads TGTGCCAGTTCTAAGGGACAGGGAAGGGAAAAACTGTTTTTT. Its translation is CASSKGQGREKLFF.

V usage is TRBV6-1 and J usage is TRBJ2-3; D is possibly TRBD2 (6 bases). V was pared by 8 bases and J by 2 bases, with 11 bases between. The CDR3 is 13 residues long. From germline, CDR1 is MNHNS and CDR2 SASEGT. The CDR3 protein is CASRSGDTDTQYF. The CDR3 DNA follows: TGTGCCAGCCGGTCGGGAGACACAGATACGCAGTATTTT.

The J gene is TRBJ1-4, the V gene TRBV5-4; D may be TRBD1 (5 bases). Between the trimmed V and J ends, which lost 0 bases and 8 bases, there was a span of 14 bases. Per germline, CDR1 SGHNT and CDR2 YYREEE (reference sequence). This CDR3 region has 15 residues. The CDR3 DNA is TGTGCCAGCAGCTTGGGCCAGGGAATCGGCGAAAAACTGTTTTTT. Amino acids: CASSLGQGIGEKLFF.

For this clone: The junction and the germline gene differ at one end; a read error may be behind it. The chain couples TRBV5-4 to TRBJ2-7; TRBD1 or TRBD2 may be the D gene (5 bases each). The CDR3 is 15 residues long. From germline, CDR1 is SGHNT and CDR2 YYREEE (reference sequence). The CDR3 DNA reads as TGCGCCAGCAGCCACAGGACGGACTCCTCCTACGAGCAGTACTTC. Its translation is CASSHRTDSSYEQYF.

In DNA form, the CDR3 reads TGTGCCAGCAGTTACCCGACAGGGGATCAGCCCCAGCATTTT. Amino acids: CASSYPTGDQPQHF. The chain combines TRBV6-6 with TRBJ1-5; 8 nucleotides agree with TRBD1. The CDR3 totals 14 residues. V gave up 2 bases and J gave up 5 bases; unmatched junction bases: 2. CDR1 is MNHNY and CDR2 is SVGAGI in the germline V gene (reference sequence).

This clone was seen only once. The genes are TRBV19 and TRBJ2-1; tentative D call: TRBD1 (5 bases). Germline V CDR1 and CDR2: LNHDA, SQIVND (reference sequence). Trimming stripped 4 bases from V and 7 bases from J, with 11 bases between. There are 13 residues in the CDR3. The CDR3 sequence is CASSNWGANEQFF. CDR3 sequence (DNA): TGTGCCAGTAGTAATTGGGGCGCGAATGAGCAGTTCTTC.

This clone was counted once. The chain couples TRBV9 to TRBJ1-2, with a weak D call TRBD1 (6 bases). The length of the CDR3 is 12 residues. The V end lost 4 bases, the J end lost 4 bases, and 8 bases lay between the germline ends. Germline CDR1 and CDR2: SGDLS and YYNGEE. The CDR3 reads CASSRGAYGYTF. The CDR3 nucleotides read TGTGCCAGCAGCAGGGGGGCCTATGGCTACACCTTC.

The chain employs TRBV27 and TRBJ2-3; D unresolved. Germline V gene sequence: CDR1 MNHEY, CDR2 SMNVEV (reference sequence). V lost 3 bases to trimming and J lost 2 bases, with 18 bases between them. CDR3 length: 17 residues. The CDR3 DNA follows: TGTGCCAGCAGTTTCCTTCGCAGCGAGCCCTTCACAGATACGCAGTATTTT. This sequence encodes CASSFLRSEPFTDTQYF.

The chain carries TRBV11-1 and TRBJ2-7; TRBD1 agrees at 10 bases. J lost 3 bases, V lost 5 bases, and 7 bases had no gene match. Germline CDR1 and CDR2: SGHAT and FQDESV (reference sequence). The CDR3 has 15 amino acids. The CDR3 spells CASSLPGQGFYEQYF. The CDR3 bases are TGTGCCAGCAGCCTCCCGGGACAGGGGTTCTACGAGCAGTACTTC.

This chain uses TRBV6-1 with TRBJ1-1; 7 bases are a match to TRBD1. Germline values: CDR1 MNHNS, CDR2 SASEGT. The CDR3 length is 14 residues. The V gene end was trimmed by 6 bases and the J gene end by 0 bases; junction bases not matched to a gene: 4. CDR3 DNA sequence: TGTGCCAGCAGGACAGGGACCCTGAACACTGAAGCTTTCTTT. Translation gives CASRTGTLNTEAFF.